This entry lists 23 T cell receptor beta chains sequenced from one sample in a study of T cell repertoires in cytomegalovirus infection. TCRdb re-analysed the reads in MiXCR, keeping a single row per CDR3 protein. The sample shows 900,000 to 950,000 distinct CDR3 sequences, around 30% of them seen only once. These receptors have no known antigen. Sequencing used cultured CD8+ T cells from PBMCs, obtained from culture after CMV antigen stimulation. The receptors were gathered from a human donor in good health (CMV status not recorded). Some clones in this sample may be carry-over from other donors' samples.

The table lists this clonotype with many counts. The chain combines TRBV7-9 with TRBJ2-7; 9 bases agree with TRBD1. The CDR3 runs to 15 residues. Germline-derived CDR1 and CDR2 are SEHNR and FQNEAQ (reference sequence). V was clipped by 2 bases and J by 3 bases; unmatched bases: 5. CDR3 loop: CASSLQGQGFYEQYV. The CDR3 DNA reads as TGTGCCAGCAGCTTACAGGGACAGGGTTTCTACGAGCAGTACGTC.

The chain links TRBV4-2 to TRBJ2-7; D may match TRBD1 or TRBD2 (5 bases each). Germline CDR1 is LGHNA and CDR2 is YNFKEQ. The CDR3 contains 15 residues. Trimming pared 0 bases from V and 4 bases from J, leaving 13 bases between. In nucleotides, the CDR3 is TGTGCCAGCAGCCAAGATGGGACGTCGGCTTACGAGCAGTACTTC. Encoded protein: CASSQDGTSAYEQYF.

Of note for this clonotype: One end of the junction does not line up with germline, which may come from a read error. The chain uses TRBV7-3 and TRBJ2-5; 8 positions agree with TRBD2. This CDR3 is built from 17 residues. CDR1 and CDR2 (germline): SGHTA, FQGTGA. The CDR3 loop is CVSSLNPAGATGETQYF. The CDR3 DNA reads TGTGTCAGCAGCTTAAATCCAGCGGGGGCTACCGGGGAGACCCAGTACTTC.

This clonotype appeared many times. The chain couples TRBV7-2 to TRBJ1-5; 8 bases line up with TRBD1. Germline V lookup: CDR1 SGHTA, CDR2 FQGNSA. Trimming took 3 bases from V and 5 from J; bases not matched to a gene: 6. This CDR3 has 15 residues. CDR3 in amino acids: CASSLGRGHHQPQHF. The CDR3 nucleotides are TGTGCCAGCAGCTTGGGCAGGGGGCATCATCAGCCCCAGCATTTT. The entire variable domain, with the rest obtained from reference TRBV7-2 and TRBJ1-5, is as follows: GAGVSQSPSNKVTEKGKDVELRCDPISGHTALYWYRQSLGQGLEFLIYFQGNSAPDKSGLPSDRFSAERTGGSVSTLTIQRTQQEDSAVYLCASSLGRGHHQPQHFGDGTRLSIL.

CDR3 sequence reads: CSAREGTRNTEAFF. The CDR3 nucleotides are TGCAGTGCTAGAGAGGGGACACGGAACACTGAAGCTTTCTTT. V gene TRBV20-1 combines with J gene TRBJ1-1; D possibly corresponds to TRBD1 (6 bases). Between the trimmed V and J ends, which lost 0 bases and 1 base, there was a span of 9 bases. Germline V gives CDR1 DFQATT, CDR2 SNEGSKA (reference sequence). The CDR3 sequence is 14 residues long.

At least ten counts were recorded for this clonotype. V and J are TRBV4-3 and TRBJ2-2, with D perhaps TRBD1 (6 bases). This CDR3 is built from 15 residues. Trimming took 1 base from V and 5 from J, leaving 11 bases between them. CDR1 LGHNA and CDR2 YSLEER come from the germline V gene. DNA for the CDR3: TGCGCCAGCAGCCAAGTTGCCAGGGGTACCGGGGAGCTGTTTTTT. Translated: CASSQVARGTGELFF.

This clonotype was seen many times. This rearrangement joins TRBV7-2 to TRBJ2-1; D tentatively fits TRBD1 or TRBD2 (5 bases each). The germline V and J ends were trimmed by 1 base and 5 bases, with 18 bases remaining between them. This CDR3 has 17 residues. Germline V lookup: CDR1 SGHTA, CDR2 FQGNSA. CDR3 nucleotide sequence: TGTGCCAGCAGCTTAGGGGCCGGGACCGTCAGGAACAATGAGCAGTTCTTC. Translating it yields CASSLGAGTVRNNEQFF. Variable domain in full (rest from reference TRBV7-2 and TRBJ2-1): GAGVSQSPSNKVTEKGKDVELRCDPISGHTALYWYRQSLGQGLEFLIYFQGNSAPDKSGLPSDRFSAERTGGSVSTLTIQRTQQEDSAVYLCASSLGAGTVRNNEQFFGPGTRLTVL.

The chain is built from TRBV4-1 and TRBJ2-1; 9 positions match TRBD2. Trimming at V came to 1 base and at J to 0 bases, leaving 10 bases not matched to a gene. CDR3 length: 19 residues. Germline V CDR1 and CDR2: MGHRA, YSYEKL. The CDR3 reads CASSQVGAGGPSSYNEQFF. CDR3 nucleotide sequence: TGCGCCAGCAGCCAAGTTGGAGCGGGGGGCCCGAGCTCCTACAATGAGCAGTTCTTC.

This clonotype came up a few times. This chain uses TRBV28 with TRBJ2-6; the match to TRBD2 covers 8 bases. Germline V gene data show CDR1 as MDHEN and CDR2 as SYDVKM. This CDR3 has 18 amino acids. V lost 2 bases to trimming and J lost 0 bases; unmatched junction nucleotides: 6. The CDR3 bases are TGTGCCAGCAGTTTAAATGCGGGGGGCTTCTCTGGGGCCAACGTCCTGACTTTC. This sequence encodes CASSLNAGGFSGANVLTF.

J is TRBJ2-2 and V is TRBV19; D unclear. Germline loops: CDR1 LNHDA, CDR2 SQIVND (reference sequence). V was clipped by 0 bases and J by 5 bases, with 4 bases between them. The CDR3 spans 13 residues. The chain's CDR3 is CASSIEGTGELFF. CDR3 sequence (DNA): TGTGCCAGTAGTATAGAAGGTACCGGGGAGCTGTTTTTT.

This sequence joins TRBV10-3 and TRBJ1-2; D might be TRBD1 (6 bases). The CDR3 runs to 14 residues. V was trimmed by 2 bases and J by 3 bases, leaving 10 bases between them. The germline CDR1 and CDR2 sequences are ENHRY and SYGVKD. This chain's CDR3 is CAISELPGDYGYTF. The CDR3 nucleotides read TGTGCCATCAGTGAGCTCCCAGGGGACTATGGCTACACCTTC.

This clonotype was detected ten times or more. This chain connects TRBV6-6 to TRBJ1-5, with a weak D call TRBD1 (6 bases). CDR3 length equals 15 residues. From germline, CDR1 is MNHNY and CDR2 SVGAGI (reference sequence). Deletions cut 6 bases from V and 0 bases from J, with 12 bases between. DNA for the CDR3: TGTGCCAGCAGAAAGGGGGGTATTAGCAATCAGCCCCAGCATTTT. As protein: CASRKGGISNQPQHF.

This clonotype was detected a few times. The V gene is TRBV27, the J gene TRBJ1-1; D is uncertain. Trimming shortened V by 4 bases and J by 6 bases, and 12 bases separated the two germline ends. The germline gives CDR1 MNHEY, CDR2 SMNVEV (reference sequence). CDR3 size: 13 residues. The CDR3 sequence: CASSSIGSSEAFF. In DNA, the CDR3 is TGTGCCAGCAGTTCCATCGGGTCTTCTGAAGCTTTCTTT.

This chain links TRBV24-1 with TRBJ2-1; D may be TRBD1 (5 bases). CDR1 and CDR2 (germline): KGHDR, SFDVKD. The CDR3 contains 15 residues. V gave up 3 bases and J gave up 8 bases, with 16 bases separating them. The CDR3 is CATSDLRVGLDEQFF. CDR3 coding DNA: TGTGCCACCAGTGATCTCAGGGTAGGATTGGATGAGCAGTTCTTC.

This clonotype came up a few times. The V and J genes are TRBV6-5 and TRBJ1-2; 8 positions agree with TRBD1. Unmatched junction bases numbered 14, after V lost 0 bases and J lost 5 bases. Germline CDR1 MNHEY, CDR2 SVGAGI. The CDR3 runs 18 residues. The CDR3 nucleotides read TGTGCCAGCAGTTACTCAGGGACAGGAGATATTCGGGCTTATGGCTACACCTTC. It is translated as CASSYSGTGDIRAYGYTF.

This clonotype was picked up a small number of times. This sequence joins TRBV20-1 and TRBJ1-5; D not resolved. The germline V gene encodes CDR1 DFQATT and CDR2 SNEGSKA (reference sequence). The CDR3 sequence is 14 residues long. Trimming pared 6 bases from V and 6 bases from J, leaving 18 bases between. Here the CDR3 DNA reads TGCAGTGCGAAGGAGGATTGGGCGGGTCAGCCCCAGCATTTT. Translated, it gives CSAKEDWAGQPQHF.

This clonotype was seen a handful of times. The chain employs TRBV7-6 and TRBJ2-1; TRBD2 matches at 12 bases. This CDR3 spans 18 amino acids. The V gene end was trimmed by 3 bases and the J gene end by 2 bases; junction bases not matched to a gene: 8. In germline, CDR1 is SGHVS, CDR2 FNYEAQ. CDR3 protein: CASSFLAGGPSAYNEQFF. For the CDR3, the DNA is TGTGCCAGCAGCTTTCTAGCGGGGGGGCCGAGCGCCTACAATGAGCAGTTCTTC.

This rearrangement joins TRBV10-3 to TRBJ1-5; D not resolved. The germline V gene has CDR1 ENHRY and CDR2 SYGVKD. The CDR3 runs 14 residues. Trimming pared 2 bases from V and 4 bases from J, leaving 9 bases between. CDR3 nucleotides: TGTGCCATCAGTGAGGGGGTGGGTAATCAGCCCCAGCATTTT. Translated, it gives CAISEGVGNQPQHF.

The chain is built from TRBV2 and TRBJ1-3; D unresolved. The germline gives CDR1 SNHLY, CDR2 FYNNEI. The CDR3 sequence is 16 residues long. V lost 6 bases, J lost 0 bases, and 15 bases lay in between. The CDR3 loop is CASSGNPDFSGNTIYF. The CDR3 DNA sequence: TGTGCCAGCAGCGGGAATCCAGACTTCTCTGGAAACACCATATATTTT.

The CDR3 loop is CASSQDRGRPPQHF. In DNA form, the CDR3 reads TGCGCCAGCAGCCAAGATAGGGGCCGGCCGCCCCAGCATTTT. V gene TRBV4-1 combines with J gene TRBJ1-5; possibly TRBD1 for D (5 bases). Germline V gene data show CDR1 as MGHRA and CDR2 as YSYEKL. V was cut by 0 bases and J by 9 bases, with 12 bases left in between. CDR3 size: 14 residues.

The rearrangement links TRBV7-8 to TRBJ2-7, with 13 nucleotides matching TRBD2. The germline CDR1 and CDR2 sequences are SGHVS and FQNEAQ. V gave up 5 bases and J gave up 5 bases; unmatched junction bases: 6. There are 15 residues in the CDR3. The CDR3: CASSQLAGGPNEQYF. In DNA form, the CDR3 reads TGTGCCAGCAGCCAACTAGCGGGGGGGCCCAACGAGCAGTACTTC.

Ten or more counts support this clonotype. The chain recombines TRBV7-2 with TRBJ2-3; 7 positions agree with TRBD1. The germline V gene encodes CDR1 SGHTA and CDR2 FQGNSA. J lost 4 bases, V lost 7 bases, and 8 bases had no gene match. This CDR3 has 14 amino acids. The DNA for the CDR3 is TGTGCCAGCACCTACAGGGGTATTGCAGATACGCAGTATTTT. Translated: CASTYRGIADTQYF.

The V call is TRBV7-8, the J call TRBJ2-5; the match to TRBD2 covers 9 bases. The V segment lost 3 bases and the J segment 0 bases; nucleotides outside the gene matches: 8. The CDR3 is 17 residues long. The V gene's germline CDR1 is SGHVS and CDR2 FQNEAQ. As DNA, the CDR3 is TGTGCCAGCAGCTTGAGGTCTAGCGGGGCTTACCAAGAGACCCAGTACTTC. This sequence encodes CASSLRSSGAYQETQYF.